Listed below are T cell receptor beta chains from one sample, sequenced in a study of T cell repertoires in cytomegalovirus infection. MiXCR, applied by TCRdb to the reads, yields one record per CDR3 protein. The repertoire has 200,000 or so distinct CDR3 sequences, 35% to 45% of them found once; the top ten carry around 64%. For these receptors, no antigen is known. Source: CD8+ T cells from cultured PBMCs, taken from culture after CMV antigen stimulation. These receptors all come from a human donor in good health (CMV status not recorded). Some clones in this sample may be carry-over from other donors' samples. Each CDR3 is given with its conserved first and last residue. The D gene is left open where the match is weak. Only part of the rows carry a size: once, few, many, or a class if the clone is expanded.

CDR3aa	CDR3nt	d_gene	v_gene	j_gene	abundance
CASSSTFLAGGPRKSDTQYF	TGTGCCAGCAGTTCCACCTTTCTAGCGGGAGGGCCTAGAAAGTCAGATACGCAGTATTTT	TRBD2	TRBV6-2/TRBV6-3	TRBJ2-3	few
CASSLDRDKYYGYTF	TGTGCCAGCAGCTTAGATAGGGACAAATACTATGGCTACACCTTC	.	TRBV7-9	TRBJ1-2	.
CASSLEAGGSFNGEFF	TGTGCCAGCAGCTTAGAGGCGGGTGGGTCGTTCAATGGGGAGTTTTTC	.	TRBV7-2	TRBJ2-1	.
CASSSTSGAYEQYF	TGTGCCAGCAGTTCAACTAGCGGGGCGTACGAGCAGTACTTC	TRBD2	TRBV27	TRBJ2-7	once
CATTTQRLAGSEQFF	TGTGCCACCACGACCCAGCGACTAGCGGGATCTGAGCAGTTCTTC	TRBD2	TRBV6-5	TRBJ2-1	few
CASMRAENSPLHF	TGTGCCAGTATGCGGGCGGAGAATTCACCCCTCCACTTT	.	TRBV19	TRBJ1-6	.
CSVSGTSPYNEQFF	TGCAGCGTGTCCGGGACTAGCCCCTACAATGAGCAGTTCTTC	TRBD2	TRBV29-1	TRBJ2-1	.
CASSPLASGGLLQETQYF	TGTGCCAGCAGCCCTTTGGCATCGGGGGGGCTTTTACAAGAGACCCAGTACTTC	TRBD2	TRBV7-6	TRBJ2-5	.
CASSPHPSRPQYF	TGTGCCAGCAGTCCCCATCCTAGTCGGCCGCAGTACTTC	.	TRBV27	TRBJ2-7	.
CSVDALQRAFF	TGCAGCGTTGACGCGCTTCAGAGAGCTTTCTTT	.	TRBV29-1	TRBJ1-1	.
CASSFPGGAGEQYF	TGTGCCAGCAGCTTCCCAGGGGGGGCCGGCGAGCAGTACTTC	.	TRBV7-9	TRBJ2-7	.
CASSLERHLQETQYF	TGTGCCAGCAGCTTAGAAAGACATCTCCAAGAGACCCAGTACTTC	.	TRBV7-8	TRBJ2-5	many
CASSGGLTVNTQYF	TGTGCCAGCAGCGGGGGATTGACGGTTAATACGCAGTATTTT	.	TRBV5-5	TRBJ2-3	.
CASSLFPGYNEQFF	TGTGCCAGCAGCTTATTTCCTGGCTACAATGAGCAGTTCTTC	.	TRBV11-2	TRBJ2-1	few
CAISGGTGGEYEQYF	TGTGCCATCAGTGGGGGGACAGGGGGCGAATACGAGCAGTACTTC	TRBD1	TRBV10-3	TRBJ2-7	few
CAISAVPPHSGANVLTF	TGTGCCATCAGTGCCGTACCCCCGCACTCTGGGGCCAACGTCCTGACTTTC	.	TRBV10-3	TRBJ2-6	few
CASKDSENTEAFF	TGTGCCAGTAAGGACAGCGAAAACACTGAAGCTTTCTTT	.	TRBV19	TRBJ1-1	few
CASRGAEAFF	TGTGCCAGCAGGGGGGCTGAAGCTTTCTTT	.	TRBV2	TRBJ1-1	.
CASSSGPPGYEQYF	TGTGCCAGCAGCTCGGGACCCCCGGGCTACGAGCAGTACTTC	.	TRBV7-9	TRBJ2-7	few
CASSYWLGSQETQYF	TGTGCCAGCAGTTACTGGCTAGGGTCTCAAGAGACCCAGTACTTC	.	TRBV6-5	TRBJ2-5	.
CASSHPSGVSTDTQYF	TGTGCCAGCAGCCACCCTAGCGGGGTTAGCACAGATACGCAGTATTTT	TRBD2	TRBV7-9	TRBJ2-3	.
CASSSPQRGDPHNEQFF	TGTGCCAGCAGCTCTCCCCAGCGGGGGGACCCCCACAATGAGCAGTTCTTC	TRBD2	TRBV7-9	TRBJ2-1	few
CASSASEVGETQYF	TGTGCCAGCAGCGCCAGTGAGGTGGGAGAGACCCAGTACTTC	.	TRBV11-2	TRBJ2-5	.
CASSDRRNTIYF	TGTGCCAGCAGCGATCGCAGAAACACCATATATTTT	.	TRBV9	TRBJ1-3	.
CATNSGTGWREQYF	TGTGCCACCAATAGCGGGACCGGTTGGAGGGAGCAGTACTTC	TRBD2	TRBV28	TRBJ2-7	.
CASSEVAEAVGNTIYF	TGTGCCAGCAGTGAAGTGGCGGAGGCGGTGGGAAACACCATATATTTT	.	TRBV2	TRBJ1-3	.
CASSRTRDRGYGANVLTF	TGTGCCAGCAGCCGCACCCGGGACAGGGGGTATGGGGCCAACGTCCTGACTTTC	TRBD1	TRBV7-3	TRBJ2-6	.
CASSQTGSGSPYF	TGCGCCAGCAGCCAAACAGGGAGCGGATCACCGTACTTC	.	TRBV4-1	TRBJ2-7	few
CSVGGTYNYVYTF	TGCAGCGTTGGAGGGACATATAACTATGTCTACACCTTC	.	TRBV29-1	TRBJ1-2	.
CASSPVGLGEKLFF	TGTGCCAGCAGCCCTGTGGGGCTGGGAGAAAAACTGTTTTTT	.	TRBV28	TRBJ1-4	few
CASSLGATGNQPQHF	TGTGCCAGCAGCTTAGGGGCCACGGGCAATCAGCCCCAGCATTTT	.	TRBV7-6	TRBJ1-5	.
CSVGTVTPKRETQYF	TGCAGCGTTGGGACTGTGACTCCTAAACGAGAGACCCAGTACTTC	.	TRBV29-1	TRBJ2-5	few
CASSLSAMRTSRPYEQYF	TGTGCCAGCAGCTTATCGGCTATGAGGACTTCTCGACCCTACGAGCAGTACTTC	.	TRBV7-8	TRBJ2-7	many
CASSQQTGREQYF	TGTGCCAGCAGCCAACAGACAGGGCGGGAGCAGTACTTC	TRBD1	TRBV7-6	TRBJ2-7	few
CASSYRTGESSGANVLTF	TGTGCCAGCAGCTACCGGACAGGGGAGTCCTCTGGGGCCAACGTCCTGACTTTC	TRBD1	TRBV11-2	TRBJ2-6	.
CASSPGTPREQFF	TGTGCCAGCAGCCCTGGGACCCCCCGTGAGCAGTTCTTC	.	TRBV27	TRBJ2-1	.
CASSAGWTEAFF	TGTGCCAGCAGTGCCGGGTGGACTGAAGCTTTCTTT	.	TRBV6-1	TRBJ1-1	few
CASSARGEASYEQYF	TGTGCCAGCAGCGCGAGGGGGGAGGCCTCTTACGAGCAGTACTTC	.	TRBV9	TRBJ2-7	.
CASSYSKDREEGTEAFF	TGTGCCAGCAGTTACTCGAAGGACAGGGAGGAGGGCACTGAAGCTTTCTTT	TRBD1	TRBV6-5	TRBJ1-1	.
CASSLLAGSYEQYF	TGTGCCAGCAGCTTGCTAGCAGGGTCCTACGAGCAGTACTTC	.	TRBV7-6	TRBJ2-7	many